Each of the 13 T cell receptor beta chains below was sequenced from the same sample in a study of response to subunit inactivated influenza vaccine. TCRdb re-called the RT-PCR reads through MiXCR, storing one row per CDR3 protein. The repertoire holds some 500,000 distinct CDR3 sequences, with over 25% as singletons. Specimen: CD4+ T cells sorted from PBMCs, collected 5 days after vaccination. These receptors all come from a man aged 45-65 years who received an inactivated influenza vaccine.

This chain connects TRBV27 to TRBJ2-3; D unclear. This CDR3 is 8 amino acids long. V lost 8 bases and J 8 bases, leaving 2 bases between the germline ends. The germline V gene has CDR1 MNHEY and CDR2 SMNVEV (reference sequence). The CDR3 sequence is CASGTQYF. The CDR3 DNA is TGTGCCAGCGGTACGCAGTATTTT.

This sequence joins TRBV5-5 and TRBJ1-5; no clear D gene. V shed 4 bases and J shed 1 base, with 9 bases lying between them. The length of the CDR3 is 14 residues. The germline V gene has CDR1 SGHKS and CDR2 YYEKEE (reference sequence). Here the CDR3 reads CASSPLWSNQPQHF. CDR3 in DNA: TGTGCCAGCAGCCCCCTCTGGAGCAATCAGCCCCAGCATTTT.

CDR3 sequence (DNA): TGTGCCAGCAGGTACGCGGGACAGGGACCTTCCGAGCAGTACTTC. It codes for CASRYAGQGPSEQYF. V is TRBV6-5 and J is TRBJ2-7; the match to TRBD1 covers 9 bases. From germline, CDR1 is MNHEY and CDR2 SVGAGI. Unmatched junction bases numbered 12, after V lost 6 bases and J lost 6 bases. The CDR3 runs to 15 residues.

The chain employs TRBV10-3 and TRBJ2-5; 11 bases match TRBD1. V lost 8 bases to trimming and J lost 5 bases; unmatched junction nucleotides: 7. This CDR3 has 14 amino acids. CDR1 is ENHRY and CDR2 is SYGVKD in the germline V gene. The CDR3 sequence: CAIRDRGLGETQYF. For the CDR3, the DNA is TGTGCCATCCGGGACAGGGGGTTAGGGGAGACCCAGTACTTC.

This clonotype was seen a few times. The V and J genes are TRBV5-1 and TRBJ1-1, with D maybe TRBD1 (6 bases). Germline values: CDR1 SGHRS, CDR2 YFSETQ. Trimming removed 2 bases at V and 7 bases at J, with 12 bases between. The CDR3 is made up of 13 amino acids. CDR3 sequence: CASSLEQGVEAFF. CDR3 DNA: TGCGCCAGCAGCTTAGAACAGGGCGTTGAAGCTTTCTTT.

Note on this clonotype: The conserved final phenylalanine or tryptophan is absent from the CDR3, which likely points to a read error. This sequence joins TRBV12-3 or TRBV12-4 and TRBJ2-5, with D uncertain. CDR3 size: 13 residues. Trimming took off 5 bases at V and 5 bases at J, with 12 bases between the two ends. This chain's CDR3 is CASSPRFRETQYL. Written as DNA, the CDR3 is TGTGCCAGCAGTCCCAGGTTTCGCGAGACCCAGTACCTC.

This clonotype was picked up many times. The rearrangement joins TRBV20-1 to TRBJ2-5; the D call may be TRBD1 or TRBD2 (6 bases each). CDR3 length: 11 residues. Per germline, CDR1 DFQATT and CDR2 SNEGSKA (reference sequence). CDR3 residues: CVTGGRETQYF. DNA for the CDR3: TGCGTGACCGGGGGCAGAGAGACCCAGTACTTC.

The gene calls are TRBV9 and TRBJ2-1; 9 nucleotides match TRBD2. Germline CDR1 is SGDLS and CDR2 is YYNGEE. With V trimmed by 0 bases and J by 9 bases, 10 bases remained unmatched. This CDR3 has 16 amino acids. The CDR3 region has the DNA TGTGCCAGCAGCGTAGTCGGCGGGGGGGCGTCTGGTGAGCAGTTCTTC. It translates to CASSVVGGGASGEQFF. The full variable domain, with the rest looked up from reference TRBV9 and TRBJ2-1, is DSGVTQTPKHLITATGQRVTLRCSPRSGDLSVYWYQQSLDQGLQFLIQYYNGEERAKGNILERFSAQQFPDLHSELNLSSLELGDSALYFCASSVVGGGASGEQFFGPGTRLTVL.

The genes are TRBV10-3 and TRBJ2-1, with a weak D call TRBD1 (6 bases). V was clipped by 0 bases and J by 5 bases, with 11 bases between them. The CDR3 has 15 amino acids. The germline V gene has CDR1 ENHRY and CDR2 SYGVKD. CDR3 DNA sequence: TGTGCCATCAGTGAGTCGACGGACAGTAACAATGAGCAGTTCTTC. This codes for CAISESTDSNNEQFF.

In its sample, this clonotype was seen a few times. This sequence joins TRBV7-2 and TRBJ2-5; 7 nucleotides agree with TRBD2. CDR1 and CDR2 (germline): SGHTA, FQGNSA. This CDR3 has 15 residues. The junction had 12 bases not matched to a gene; V was cut back by 5 bases and J by 6 bases. CDR3 sequence reads: CASSAAWGGPQTQYF. The CDR3 DNA reads as TGTGCCAGCAGCGCTGCCTGGGGAGGGCCCCAGACCCAGTACTTC.

This clonotype showed up just a few times. The chain has TRBV9 and TRBJ2-1, with D unclear. CDR3 length: 11 amino acids. CDR1 and CDR2 from the germline V gene are SGDLS and YYNGEE. V was pared by 2 bases and J by 10 bases, with 7 bases between. CDR3: CASSVYQEQFF. DNA of the CDR3: TGTGCCAGCAGCGTGTATCAGGAGCAGTTCTTC.

The genes are TRBV5-1 and TRBJ2-5, with D maybe TRBD2 (6 bases). Germline CDR1 SGHRS, CDR2 YFSETQ. This CDR3 has 15 amino acids. Trimming pared 0 bases from V and 2 bases from J, leaving 11 bases between. Here the CDR3 DNA reads TGCGCCAGCAGCTTGGGGTCTAGCGTACAAGAGACCCAGTACTTC. Protein: CASSLGSSVQETQYF.

This clonotype was observed a handful of times. The genes are TRBV20-1 and TRBJ2-5, with TRBD2 matching over 8 bases. The CDR3 loop spans 16 amino acids. CDR1 and CDR2 from the germline V gene are DFQATT and SNEGSKA (reference sequence). Unmatched junction bases numbered 10, after V lost 0 bases and J lost 4 bases. In DNA form, the CDR3 reads TGCAGTGCTAGAGATATACGGGGGGGGCCCCCAGAGACCCAGTACTTC. This translates into CSARDIRGGPPETQYF.